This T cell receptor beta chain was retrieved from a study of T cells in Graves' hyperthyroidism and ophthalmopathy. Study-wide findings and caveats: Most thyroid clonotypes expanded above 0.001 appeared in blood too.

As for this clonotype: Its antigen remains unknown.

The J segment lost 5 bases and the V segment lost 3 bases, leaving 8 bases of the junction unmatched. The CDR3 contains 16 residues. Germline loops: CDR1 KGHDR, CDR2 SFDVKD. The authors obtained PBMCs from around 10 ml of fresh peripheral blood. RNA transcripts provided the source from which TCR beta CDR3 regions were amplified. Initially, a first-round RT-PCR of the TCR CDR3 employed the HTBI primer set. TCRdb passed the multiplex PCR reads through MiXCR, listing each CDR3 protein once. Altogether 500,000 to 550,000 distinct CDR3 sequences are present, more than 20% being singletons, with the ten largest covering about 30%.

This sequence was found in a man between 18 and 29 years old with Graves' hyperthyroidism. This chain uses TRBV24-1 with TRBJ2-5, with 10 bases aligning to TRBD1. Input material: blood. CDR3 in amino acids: CATSDTGQGGRETQYF. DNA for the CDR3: TGTGCCACCAGTGATACCGGACAGGGGGGAAGGGAGACCCAGTACTTC.